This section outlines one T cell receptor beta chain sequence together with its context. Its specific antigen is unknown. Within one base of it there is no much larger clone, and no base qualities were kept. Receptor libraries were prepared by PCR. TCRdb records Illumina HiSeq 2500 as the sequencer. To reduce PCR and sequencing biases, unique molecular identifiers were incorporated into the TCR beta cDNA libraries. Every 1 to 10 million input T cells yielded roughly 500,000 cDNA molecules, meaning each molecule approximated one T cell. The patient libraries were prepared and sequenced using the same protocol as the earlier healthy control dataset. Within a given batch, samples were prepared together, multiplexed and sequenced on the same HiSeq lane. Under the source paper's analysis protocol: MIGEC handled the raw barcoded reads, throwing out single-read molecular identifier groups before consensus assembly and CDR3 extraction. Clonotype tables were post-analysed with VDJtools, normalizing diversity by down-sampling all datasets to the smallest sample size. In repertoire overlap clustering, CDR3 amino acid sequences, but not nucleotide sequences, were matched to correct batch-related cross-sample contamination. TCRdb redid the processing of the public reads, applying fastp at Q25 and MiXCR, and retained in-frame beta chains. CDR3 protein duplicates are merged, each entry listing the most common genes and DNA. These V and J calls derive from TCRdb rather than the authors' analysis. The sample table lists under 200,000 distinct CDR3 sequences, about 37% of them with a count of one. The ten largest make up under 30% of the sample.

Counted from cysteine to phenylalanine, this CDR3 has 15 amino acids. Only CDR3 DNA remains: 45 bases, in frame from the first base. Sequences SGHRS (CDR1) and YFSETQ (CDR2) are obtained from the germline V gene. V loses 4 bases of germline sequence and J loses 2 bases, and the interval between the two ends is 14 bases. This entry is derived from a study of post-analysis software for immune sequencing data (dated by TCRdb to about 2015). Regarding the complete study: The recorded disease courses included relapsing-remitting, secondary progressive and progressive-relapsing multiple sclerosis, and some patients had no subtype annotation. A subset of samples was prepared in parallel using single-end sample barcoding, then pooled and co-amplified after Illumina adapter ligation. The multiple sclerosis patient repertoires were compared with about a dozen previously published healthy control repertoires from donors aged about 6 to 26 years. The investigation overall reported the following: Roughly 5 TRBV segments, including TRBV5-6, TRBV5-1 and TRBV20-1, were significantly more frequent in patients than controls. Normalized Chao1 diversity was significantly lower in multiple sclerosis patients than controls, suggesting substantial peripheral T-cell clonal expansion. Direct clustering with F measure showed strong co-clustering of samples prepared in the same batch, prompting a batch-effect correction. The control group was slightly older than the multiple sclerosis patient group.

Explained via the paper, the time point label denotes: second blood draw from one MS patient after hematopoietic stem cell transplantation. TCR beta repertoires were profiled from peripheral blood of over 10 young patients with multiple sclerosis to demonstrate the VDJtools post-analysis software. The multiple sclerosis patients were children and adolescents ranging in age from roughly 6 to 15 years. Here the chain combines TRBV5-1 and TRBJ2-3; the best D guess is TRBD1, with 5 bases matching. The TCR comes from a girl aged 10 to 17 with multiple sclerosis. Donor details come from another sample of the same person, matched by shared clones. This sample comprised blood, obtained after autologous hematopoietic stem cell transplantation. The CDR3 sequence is CASSPGAGPTDTQYF. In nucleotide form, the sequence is TGCGCCAGCAGCCCTGGAGCAGGGCCCACAGATACGCAGTATTTT.